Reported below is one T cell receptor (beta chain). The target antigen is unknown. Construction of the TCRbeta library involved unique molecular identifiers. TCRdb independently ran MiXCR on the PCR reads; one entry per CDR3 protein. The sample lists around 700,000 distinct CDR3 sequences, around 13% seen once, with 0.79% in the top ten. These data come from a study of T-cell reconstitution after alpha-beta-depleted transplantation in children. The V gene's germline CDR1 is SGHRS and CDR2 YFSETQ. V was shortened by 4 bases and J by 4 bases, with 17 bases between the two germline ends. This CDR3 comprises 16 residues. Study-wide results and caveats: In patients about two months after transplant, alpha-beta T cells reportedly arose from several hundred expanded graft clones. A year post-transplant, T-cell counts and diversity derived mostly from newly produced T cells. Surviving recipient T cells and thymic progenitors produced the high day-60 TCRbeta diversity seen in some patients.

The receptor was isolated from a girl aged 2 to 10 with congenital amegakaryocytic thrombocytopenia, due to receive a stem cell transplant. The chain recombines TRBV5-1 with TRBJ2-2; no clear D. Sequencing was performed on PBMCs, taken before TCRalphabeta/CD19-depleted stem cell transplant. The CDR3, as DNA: TGCGCCAGCAGCCCCGCTATAAGGCCGGGCACCGGGGAGCTGTTTTTT. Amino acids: CASSPAIRPGTGELFF.